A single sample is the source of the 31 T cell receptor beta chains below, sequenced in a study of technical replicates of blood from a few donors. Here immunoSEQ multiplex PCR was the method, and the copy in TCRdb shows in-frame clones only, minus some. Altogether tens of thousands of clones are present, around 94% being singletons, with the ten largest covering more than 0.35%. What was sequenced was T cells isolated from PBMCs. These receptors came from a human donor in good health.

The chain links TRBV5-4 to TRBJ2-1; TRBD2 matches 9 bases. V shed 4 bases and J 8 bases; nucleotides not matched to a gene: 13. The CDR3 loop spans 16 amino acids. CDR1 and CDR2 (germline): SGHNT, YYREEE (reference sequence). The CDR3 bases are TGTGCCAGCAGCCCGGACCCGGGACTAGCAACGGATGAGCAGTTCTTC. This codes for CASSPDPGLATDEQFF. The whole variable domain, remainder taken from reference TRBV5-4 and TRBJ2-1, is ETGVTQSPTHLIKTRGQQVTLRCSSQSGHNTVSWYQQALGQGPQFIFQYYREEENGRGNFPPRFSGLQFPNYSSELNVNALELDDSALYLCASSPDPGLATDEQFFGPGTRLTVL.

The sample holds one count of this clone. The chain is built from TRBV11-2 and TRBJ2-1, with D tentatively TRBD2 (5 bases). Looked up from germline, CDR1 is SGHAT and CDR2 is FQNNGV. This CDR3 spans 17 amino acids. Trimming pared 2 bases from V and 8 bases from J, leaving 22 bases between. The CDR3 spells CASSLKIRLSDGDEQFF. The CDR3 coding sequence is TGTGCCAGCAGCTTAAAGATCCGACTTAGCGATGGGGATGAGCAGTTCTTC.

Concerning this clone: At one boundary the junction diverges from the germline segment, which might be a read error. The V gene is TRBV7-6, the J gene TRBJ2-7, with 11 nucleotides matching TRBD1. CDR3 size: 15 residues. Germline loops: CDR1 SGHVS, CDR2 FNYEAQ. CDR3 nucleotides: TGTGCCAGCAGCCTAGCGGGACAGGGGGGGAGCGAGCAGTACTTC. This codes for CASSLAGQGGSEQYF.

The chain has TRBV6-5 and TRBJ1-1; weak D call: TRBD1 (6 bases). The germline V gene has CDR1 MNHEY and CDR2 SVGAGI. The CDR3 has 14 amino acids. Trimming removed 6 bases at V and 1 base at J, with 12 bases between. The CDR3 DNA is TGTGCCAGCAGGGTTCTACAGGGGAACACTGAAGCTTTCTTT. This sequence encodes CASRVLQGNTEAFF.

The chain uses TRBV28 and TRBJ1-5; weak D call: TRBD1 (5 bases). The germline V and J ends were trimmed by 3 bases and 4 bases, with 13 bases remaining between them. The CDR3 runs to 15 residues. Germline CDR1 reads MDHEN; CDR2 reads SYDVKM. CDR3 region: CASSFGQGFNQPQHF. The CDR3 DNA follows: TGTGCCAGCAGTTTTGGGCAGGGTTTTAATCAGCCCCAGCATTTT.

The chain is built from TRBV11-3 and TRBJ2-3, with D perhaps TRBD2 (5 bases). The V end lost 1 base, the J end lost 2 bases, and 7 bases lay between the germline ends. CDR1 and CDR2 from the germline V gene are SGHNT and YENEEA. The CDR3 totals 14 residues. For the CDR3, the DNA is TGTGCCAGCAGCTTAGGAGCGGCCACAGATACGCAGTATTTT. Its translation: CASSLGAATDTQYF. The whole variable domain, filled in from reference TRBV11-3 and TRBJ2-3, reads EAGVVQSPRYKIIEKKQPVAFWCNPISGHNTLYWYLQNLGQGPELLIRYENEEAVDDSQLPKDRFSAERLKGVDSTLKIQPAELGDSAVYLCASSLGAATDTQYFGPGTRLTVL.

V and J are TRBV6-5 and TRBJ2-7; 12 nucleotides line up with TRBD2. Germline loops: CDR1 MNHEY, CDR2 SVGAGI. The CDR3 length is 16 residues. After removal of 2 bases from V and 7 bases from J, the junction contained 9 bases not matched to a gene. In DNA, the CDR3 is TGTGCCAGCAGTTACATGACGCTAGCGGGAGGGCGAGAGCAGTACTTC. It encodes CASSYMTLAGGREQYF.

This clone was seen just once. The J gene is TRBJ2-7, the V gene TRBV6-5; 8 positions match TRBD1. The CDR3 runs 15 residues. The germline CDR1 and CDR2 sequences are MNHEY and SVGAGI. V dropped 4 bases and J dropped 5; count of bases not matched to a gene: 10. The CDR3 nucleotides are TGTGCCAGCAGTTGGGGACAGGCCCTTTCCGACGAGCAGTACTTC. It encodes CASSWGQALSDEQYF.

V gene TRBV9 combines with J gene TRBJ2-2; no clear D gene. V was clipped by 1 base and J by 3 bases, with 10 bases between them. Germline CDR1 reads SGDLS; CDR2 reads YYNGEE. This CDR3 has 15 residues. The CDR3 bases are TGTGCCAGCAGCGTACCCGAACAGTACACCGGGGAGCTGTTTTTT. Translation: CASSVPEQYTGELFF.

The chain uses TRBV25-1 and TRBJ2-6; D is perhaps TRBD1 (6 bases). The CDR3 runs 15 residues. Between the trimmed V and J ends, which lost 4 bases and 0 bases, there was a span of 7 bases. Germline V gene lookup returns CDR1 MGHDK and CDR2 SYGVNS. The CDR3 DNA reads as TGTGCCAGCAGTGGGACAGCCTCTGGGGCCAACGTCCTGACTTTC. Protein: CASSGTASGANVLTF. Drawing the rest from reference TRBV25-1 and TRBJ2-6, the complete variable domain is EADIYQTPRYLVIGTGKKITLECSQTMGHDKMYWYQQDPGMELHLIHYSYGVNSTEKGDLSSESTVSRIRTEHFPLTLESARPSHTSQYLCASSGTASGANVLTFGAGSRLTVL.

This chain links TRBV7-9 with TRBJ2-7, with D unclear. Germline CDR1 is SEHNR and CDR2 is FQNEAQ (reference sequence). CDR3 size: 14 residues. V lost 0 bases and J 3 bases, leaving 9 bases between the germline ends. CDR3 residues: CASSLAGPFYEQYF. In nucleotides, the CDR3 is TGTGCCAGCAGCTTAGCGGGCCCCTTCTACGAGCAGTACTTC.

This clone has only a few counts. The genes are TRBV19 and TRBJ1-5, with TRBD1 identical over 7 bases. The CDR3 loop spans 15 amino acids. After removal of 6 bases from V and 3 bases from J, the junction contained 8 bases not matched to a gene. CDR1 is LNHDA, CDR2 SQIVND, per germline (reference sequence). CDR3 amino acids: CASRIRGQDNQPQHF. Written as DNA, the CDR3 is TGTGCCAGTAGAATTAGAGGACAGGACAATCAGCCCCAGCATTTT.

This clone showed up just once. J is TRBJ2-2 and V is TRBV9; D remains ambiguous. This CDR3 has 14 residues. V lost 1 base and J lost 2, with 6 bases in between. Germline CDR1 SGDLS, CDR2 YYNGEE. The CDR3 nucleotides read TGTGCCAGCAGCGTAAGGAGTAACACCGGGGAGCTGTTTTTT. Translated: CASSVRSNTGELFF. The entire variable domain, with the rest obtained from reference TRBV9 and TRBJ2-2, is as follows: DSGVTQTPKHLITATGQRVTLRCSPRSGDLSVYWYQQSLDQGLQFLIQYYNGEERAKGNILERFSAQQFPDLHSELNLSSLELGDSALYFCASSVRSNTGELFFGEGSRLTVL.

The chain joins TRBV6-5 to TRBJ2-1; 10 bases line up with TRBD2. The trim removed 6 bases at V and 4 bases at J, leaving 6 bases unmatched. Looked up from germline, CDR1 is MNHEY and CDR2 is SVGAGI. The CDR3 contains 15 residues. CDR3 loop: CASRPLAGGYNEQFF. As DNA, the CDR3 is TGTGCCAGCAGACCATTAGCGGGAGGTTACAATGAGCAGTTCTTC.

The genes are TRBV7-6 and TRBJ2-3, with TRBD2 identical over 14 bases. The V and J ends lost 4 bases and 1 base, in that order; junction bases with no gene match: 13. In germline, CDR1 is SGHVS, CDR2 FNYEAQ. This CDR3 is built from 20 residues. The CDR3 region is CASSSLTSGRAGTGTDTQYF. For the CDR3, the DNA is TGTGCCAGCAGCTCCTTGACTAGCGGGAGGGCCGGGACCGGCACAGATACGCAGTATTTT.

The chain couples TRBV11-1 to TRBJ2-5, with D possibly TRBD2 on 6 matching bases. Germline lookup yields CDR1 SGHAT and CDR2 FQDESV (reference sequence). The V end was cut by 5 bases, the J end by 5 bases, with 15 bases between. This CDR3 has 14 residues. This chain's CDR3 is CASSEEGPVETQYF. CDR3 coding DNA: TGTGCCAGCAGCGAGGAGGGGCCGGTGGAGACCCAGTACTTC.

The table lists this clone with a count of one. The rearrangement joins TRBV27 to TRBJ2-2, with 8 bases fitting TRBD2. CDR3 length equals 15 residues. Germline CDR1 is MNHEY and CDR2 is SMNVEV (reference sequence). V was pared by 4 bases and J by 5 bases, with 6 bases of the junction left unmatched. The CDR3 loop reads CASSSAGAGTGELFF. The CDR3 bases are TGTGCCAGCAGTTCAGCGGGAGCAGGAACCGGGGAGCTGTTTTTT.

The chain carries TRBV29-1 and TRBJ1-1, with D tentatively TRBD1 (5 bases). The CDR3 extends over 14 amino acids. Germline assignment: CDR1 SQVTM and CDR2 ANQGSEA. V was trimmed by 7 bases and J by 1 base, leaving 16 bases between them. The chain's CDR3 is CSAIPTDRNTEAFF. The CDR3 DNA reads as TGCAGCGCTATTCCTACCGACAGGAACACTGAAGCTTTCTTT.

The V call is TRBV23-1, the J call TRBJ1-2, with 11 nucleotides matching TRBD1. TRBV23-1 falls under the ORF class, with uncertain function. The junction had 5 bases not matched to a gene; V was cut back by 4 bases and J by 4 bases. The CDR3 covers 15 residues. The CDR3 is CASSPWTGGFYGYTF. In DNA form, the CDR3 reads TGCGCCAGCAGTCCGTGGACAGGGGGCTTCTATGGCTACACCTTC.

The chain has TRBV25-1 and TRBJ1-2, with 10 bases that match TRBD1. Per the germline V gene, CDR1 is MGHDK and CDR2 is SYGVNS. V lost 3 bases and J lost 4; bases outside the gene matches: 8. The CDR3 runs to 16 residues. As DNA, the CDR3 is TGTGCCAGCAGTGAGTCTGACAGGGGGCAATTCTATGGCTACACCTTC. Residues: CASSESDRGQFYGYTF.

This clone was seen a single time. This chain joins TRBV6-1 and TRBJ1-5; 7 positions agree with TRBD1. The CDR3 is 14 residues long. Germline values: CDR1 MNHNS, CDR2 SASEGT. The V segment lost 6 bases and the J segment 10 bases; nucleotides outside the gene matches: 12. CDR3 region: CASRDSGGQGPQHF. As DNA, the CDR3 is TGTGCCAGCAGGGACTCAGGGGGGCAGGGACCCCAGCATTTT.

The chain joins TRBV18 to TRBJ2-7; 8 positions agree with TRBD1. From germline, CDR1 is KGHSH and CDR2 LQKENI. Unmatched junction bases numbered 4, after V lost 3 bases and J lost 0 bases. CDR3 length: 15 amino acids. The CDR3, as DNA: TGTGCCAGCTCACCTTCTGGGACAGGCTCCTACGAGCAGTACTTC. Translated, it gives CASSPSGTGSYEQYF.

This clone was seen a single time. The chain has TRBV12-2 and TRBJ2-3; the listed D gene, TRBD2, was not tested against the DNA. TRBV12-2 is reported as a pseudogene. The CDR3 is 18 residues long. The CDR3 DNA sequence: TGTGCAAGTCGCTTAGCGCACGGTAGCGGGAGGCGGTCAGATACGCAGTATTTT. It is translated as CASRLAHGSGRRSDTQYF.

In nucleotides, the CDR3 is TGTGCCAGCAGTGAAGTTCGAGCGGGTTACAATGAGCAGTTCTTC. Its protein is CASSEVRAGYNEQFF. V usage is TRBV6-1 and J usage is TRBJ2-1; possibly TRBD2 for D (6 bases). Germline-derived CDR1 and CDR2 are MNHNS and SASEGT. V shed 1 base and J shed 4 bases, with 11 bases lying between them. This CDR3 has 15 amino acids.

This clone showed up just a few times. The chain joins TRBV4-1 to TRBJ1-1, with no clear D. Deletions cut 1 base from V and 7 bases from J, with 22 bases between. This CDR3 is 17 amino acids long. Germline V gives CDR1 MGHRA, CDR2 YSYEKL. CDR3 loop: CASSQVVSGARNHEAFF. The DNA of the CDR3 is TGCGCCAGCAGCCAAGTGGTTTCGGGAGCCAGGAATCATGAAGCTTTCTTT.

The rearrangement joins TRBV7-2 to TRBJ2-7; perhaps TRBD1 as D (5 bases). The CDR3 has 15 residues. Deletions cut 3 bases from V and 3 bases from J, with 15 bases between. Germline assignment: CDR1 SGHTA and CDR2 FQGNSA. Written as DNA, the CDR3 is TGTGCCAGCAGCTTCAGGGCAGATCGACACTACGAGCAGTACTTC. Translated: CASSFRADRHYEQYF.

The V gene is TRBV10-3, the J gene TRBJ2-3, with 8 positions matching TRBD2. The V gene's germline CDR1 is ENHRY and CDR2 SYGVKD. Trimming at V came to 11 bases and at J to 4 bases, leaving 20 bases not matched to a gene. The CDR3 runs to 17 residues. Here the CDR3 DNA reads TGTGCCGCCAGTGGGGGATTAGCGGGACAAGCGCCAGATACGCAGTATTTT. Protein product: CAASGGLAGQAPDTQYF.

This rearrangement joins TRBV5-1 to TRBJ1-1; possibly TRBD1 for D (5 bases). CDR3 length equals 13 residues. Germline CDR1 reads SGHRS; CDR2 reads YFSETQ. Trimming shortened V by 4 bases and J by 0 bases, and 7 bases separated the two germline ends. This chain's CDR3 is CASSKTVNTEAFF. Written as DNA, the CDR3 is TGCGCCAGCAGCAAGACAGTGAACACTGAAGCTTTCTTT.

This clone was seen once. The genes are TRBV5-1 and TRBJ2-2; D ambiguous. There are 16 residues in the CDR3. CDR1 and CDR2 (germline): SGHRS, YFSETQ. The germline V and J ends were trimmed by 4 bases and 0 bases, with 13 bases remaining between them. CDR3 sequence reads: CASSPTATTNTGELFF. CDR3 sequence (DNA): TGCGCCAGCAGCCCCACCGCGACAACGAACACCGGGGAGCTGTTTTTT. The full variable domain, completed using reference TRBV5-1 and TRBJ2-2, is KAGVTQTPRYLIKTRGQQVTLSCSPISGHRSVSWYQQTPGQGLQFLFEYFSETQRNKGNFPGRFSGRQFSNSRSEMNVSTLELGDSALYLCASSPTATTNTGELFFGEGSRLTVL.

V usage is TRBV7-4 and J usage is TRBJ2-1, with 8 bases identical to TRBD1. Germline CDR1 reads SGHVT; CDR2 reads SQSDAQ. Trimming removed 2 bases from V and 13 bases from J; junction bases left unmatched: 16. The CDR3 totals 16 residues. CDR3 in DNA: TGTGCCAGCAGCTTATTGAACTATAGGATAGACAGGGGCCAGTTCTTC. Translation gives CASSLLNYRIDRGQFF. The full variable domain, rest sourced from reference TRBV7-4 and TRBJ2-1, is GAGVSQSPRYKVAKRGRDVALRCDSISGHVTLYWYRQTLGQGSEVLTYSQSDAQRDKSGRPSGRFSAERPERSVSTLKIQRTEQGDSAVYLCASSLLNYRIDRGQFFGPGTRLTVL.

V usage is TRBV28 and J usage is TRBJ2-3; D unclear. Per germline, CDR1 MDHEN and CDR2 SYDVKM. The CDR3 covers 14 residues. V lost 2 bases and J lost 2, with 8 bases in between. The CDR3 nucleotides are TGTGCCAGCAGTTTAACTATAACCACAGATACGCAGTATTTT. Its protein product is CASSLTITTDTQYF.